This T cell receptor beta chain was identified in a study of T cell responses to AZD1222 COVID-19 vaccine. This CDR3 has 17 residues. Germline V gene data show CDR1 as SGHRS and CDR2 as YFSETQ. The J segment lost 9 bases and the V segment lost 0 bases, leaving 10 bases of the junction unmatched. Measured with immunoSEQ multiplex PCR; TCRdb has only the in-frame clones, and not every one. In the table there are 90,000 to 110,000 clones, around 87% of which are singletons. Both about-4-week and about-12-week second-dose recipients were combined. The sample was peripheral blood, taken 28 days after the second AZD1222 dose. V gene TRBV5-1 combines with J gene TRBJ2-1; 12 bases match TRBD2. The receptor's source is an adult who received the AZD1222 COVID-19 vaccine. The CDR3 loop is CASSLGLLAGGTSEQFF. In DNA form, the CDR3 reads TGCGCCAGCAGCTTGGGGCTACTAGCGGGAGGTACTAGTGAGCAGTTCTTC.